The 31 T cell receptor beta chains presented below share a single source sample, sequenced in a study of response to subunit inactivated influenza vaccine. TCRdb recomputed calls from the RT-PCR reads with MiXCR, one row per CDR3 protein. The table lists about 480,000 distinct CDR3 sequences, 10% to 15% of them singletons, with around 13% in the top ten. This specimen was PBMCs from blood, taken 35 to 45 days after vaccination. Receptors were obtained from a man aged 45-65 years who received an inactivated influenza vaccine.

This clonotype was detected many times. The chain links TRBV29-1 to TRBJ2-2; D is perhaps TRBD2 (6 bases). This CDR3 comprises 13 residues. Germline V gene data show CDR1 as SQVTM and CDR2 as ANQGSEA. Trimming removed 7 bases at V and 2 bases at J, with 11 bases between. The CDR3 DNA is TGCAGCGCCGGGACTGGAAACACCGGGGAGCTGTTTTTT. It is translated as CSAGTGNTGELFF.

The rearrangement joins TRBV6-5 to TRBJ2-7; the D gene could be TRBD1 or TRBD2 (5 bases each). This CDR3 region has 13 residues. V lost 2 bases, J lost 4 bases, and 9 bases lay in between. In germline, CDR1 is MNHEY, CDR2 SVGAGI. CDR3 sequence (DNA): TGTGCCAGCAGTTACGGGACCCAATACGAGCAGTACTTC. It encodes CASSYGTQYEQYF.

This clonotype was recorded once. The V gene is TRBV2, the J gene TRBJ2-1; 15 bases fit TRBD2. CDR1 and CDR2 from the germline V gene are SNHLY and FYNNEI. The CDR3 consists of 18 residues. The CDR3 sequence is CTCSPGLAGGLSYNEQFF. CDR3 DNA: TGTACCTGCAGTCCGGGACTAGCGGGAGGTCTGTCCTACAATGAGCAGTTCTTC.

As regards this clonotype: A much larger clone is a single base away; this may be a read error. This chain connects TRBV28 to TRBJ2-1; D remains ambiguous. Trimming took off 6 bases at V and 4 bases at J, with 13 bases between the two ends. From germline, CDR1 is MDHEN and CDR2 SYDVKM. The CDR3 runs to 14 residues. The CDR3 nucleotides read TGTGCCAGCAGCCGCCGCCTATGGTACAATGAGCAGTTCTTC. Translation gives CASSRRLWYNEQFF.

This chain uses TRBV6-1 with TRBJ1-5; D is possibly TRBD1 (5 bases). CDR3 length equals 13 residues. Trimming left V 4 bases short and J 3 bases short, with 7 bases between. Germline V lookup: CDR1 MNHNS, CDR2 SASEGT. The CDR3 nucleotides are TGTGCCAGCAGTGCCAGGGCCAATCAGCCCCAGCATTTT. Translating gives CASSARANQPQHF.

This chain links TRBV10-2 with TRBJ2-5, with 10 bases that match TRBD2. The V gene end was trimmed by 0 bases and the J gene end by 2 bases; junction bases not matched to a gene: 9. CDR3 size: 18 residues. The germline V gene has CDR1 WSHSY and CDR2 SAAADI. The CDR3 sequence: CASSESRSGGATQETQYF. The CDR3 DNA sequence: TGCGCCAGCAGTGAGTCGAGAAGCGGGGGGGCTACACAAGAGACCCAGTACTTC.

The chain has TRBV5-5 and TRBJ2-2, with D perhaps being TRBD1 or TRBD2 (5 bases each). This CDR3 has 15 amino acids. The V end was cut by 0 bases, the J end by 7 bases, with 13 bases between. CDR1 SGHKS and CDR2 YYEKEE come from the germline V gene (reference sequence). The chain's CDR3 is CASSLGGVSGGELFF. Written as DNA, the CDR3 is TGTGCCAGCAGCTTGGGAGGGGTTTCAGGCGGGGAGCTGTTTTTT.

The V call is TRBV12-3 or TRBV12-4, the J call TRBJ1-5; perhaps TRBD1 as D (5 bases). The germline V and J ends were trimmed by 1 base and 3 bases, with 10 bases remaining between them. This CDR3 has 15 residues. The CDR3 reads CASSLEGNYNQPQHF. The CDR3 bases are TGTGCCAGCAGTTTAGAGGGGAATTACAATCAGCCCCAGCATTTT.

The gene calls are TRBV2 and TRBJ2-5, with TRBD2 as a possible D gene (7 bases). The CDR3 extends over 15 amino acids. V shed 7 bases and J shed 5 bases, with 20 bases lying between them. The germline gives CDR1 SNHLY, CDR2 FYNNEI. The CDR3 DNA sequence: TGTGCCAGCAATCGATGGGGGGGGGCCGTCGAGACCCAGTACTTC. As protein: CASNRWGGAVETQYF.

This chain links TRBV12-3 or TRBV12-4 with TRBJ2-5; tentatively, D is TRBD1 (5 bases). The germline V and J ends were trimmed by 8 bases and 2 bases, with 18 bases remaining between them. The CDR3 is made up of 15 amino acids. Written as DNA, the CDR3 is TGTGCCAGCTCCGAGGCAGGGTATCAACAAGAGACCCAGTACTTC. This codes for CASSEAGYQQETQYF.

This clonotype showed up just a few times. This chain joins TRBV6-2 or TRBV6-3 and TRBJ2-5, with D possibly TRBD1 on 6 matching bases. V was shortened by 7 bases and J by 6 bases, with 21 bases between the two germline ends. This CDR3 has 15 residues. Germline lookup yields CDR1 MNHEY and CDR2 SVGEGT. CDR3 sequence reads: CASTHTRGSLQTQYF. CDR3 bases: TGTGCCAGCACCCACACCAGGGGATCATTACAGACCCAGTACTTC.

This CDR3 is CASSQAGTGENSPLHF. In DNA form, the CDR3 reads TGCGCCAGCAGCCAAGCTGGGACAGGGGAAAATTCACCCCTCCACTTT. The chain employs TRBV4-1 and TRBJ1-6, with 10 nucleotides matching TRBD1. The CDR3 covers 16 residues. The ends lost 1 base at V and 7 bases at J; junction bases unmatched: 4. Per the germline V gene, CDR1 is MGHRA and CDR2 is YSYEKL.

The table lists this clonotype with many counts. The genes are TRBV24-1 and TRBJ2-2; D is undetermined. CDR3 size: 14 residues. The V end was cut by 3 bases, the J end by 6 bases, with 10 bases between. In germline, CDR1 is KGHDR, CDR2 SFDVKD. CDR3 coding DNA: TGTGCCACCAGTGATCCACTCATCCCCGGGGAGCTGTTTTTT. Protein sequence: CATSDPLIPGELFF.

The genes are TRBV20-1 and TRBJ1-5; the D gene is possibly TRBD1 (5 bases). This CDR3 region has 17 residues. Trimming took 1 base from V and 2 from J, leaving 18 bases between them. CDR1 and CDR2 (germline): DFQATT, SNEGSKA (reference sequence). In nucleotides, the CDR3 is TGCAGTGCTAGAGTTGGGCAGGGAAGGGGAGGCAATCAGCCCCAGCATTTT. It translates to CSARVGQGRGGNQPQHF.

In its sample, this clonotype was seen a few times. The rearrangement links TRBV20-1 to TRBJ1-2; 7 bases are shared with TRBD1. The junction had 3 bases not matched to a gene; V was cut back by 2 bases and J by 6 bases. CDR3 length: 12 amino acids. The germline V gene has CDR1 DFQATT and CDR2 SNEGSKA (reference sequence). CDR3 region: CSARKGAHGYTF. The CDR3 DNA reads as TGCAGTGCTAGAAAGGGGGCGCATGGCTACACCTTC.

This chain uses TRBV7-2 with TRBJ2-7; TRBD1 matches 7 bases. Germline CDR1 is SGHTA and CDR2 is FQGNSA. The CDR3 consists of 14 residues. The J segment lost 6 bases and the V segment lost 3 bases, leaving 8 bases of the junction unmatched. CDR3 loop: CASSFGTVPREQYF. CDR3 DNA: TGTGCCAGCAGCTTCGGGACAGTCCCCCGCGAGCAGTACTTC.

This clonotype has just a few counts. This chain connects TRBV29-1 to TRBJ2-1, with D perhaps matching TRBD1 (6 bases). The V gene's germline CDR1 is SQVTM and CDR2 ANQGSEA. The CDR3 has 13 residues. V lost 7 bases and J lost 4, with 14 bases in between. CDR3 coding DNA: TGCAGCGCCCGGGACACCAATTACAATGAGCAGTTCTTC. It yields the protein CSARDTNYNEQFF.

The V gene is TRBV6-1, the J gene TRBJ2-2; TRBD1 or TRBD2 may be the D gene (6 bases each). The CDR3 has 16 amino acids. V lost 7 bases and J lost 6, with 21 bases in between. Germline V gives CDR1 MNHNS, CDR2 SASEGT. The CDR3, as DNA: TGTGCCAGCAAATTAGGAGGGGGATGGGGGGCCGGGGAGCTGTTTTTT. This translates into CASKLGGGWGAGELFF.

A few counts support this clonotype. The gene calls are TRBV7-2 and TRBJ2-2; possibly TRBD1 for D (5 bases). V was shortened by 5 bases and J by 1 base, with 14 bases between the two germline ends. The CDR3 has 16 amino acids. Germline CDR1 SGHTA, CDR2 FQGNSA. The CDR3 bases are TGTGCCAGCAGCCGTGCTACAGGCCGGAACACCGGGGAGCTGTTTTTT. It is translated as CASSRATGRNTGELFF.

The chain combines TRBV7-8 with TRBJ2-5; weak D call: TRBD1 (6 bases). The CDR3 is 14 amino acids. The V end was cut by 6 bases, the J end by 2 bases, with 13 bases between. The germline V gene has CDR1 SGHVS and CDR2 FQNEAQ. CDR3 nucleotide sequence: TGTGCCAGCAGTACACAGGGAGTTCAAGAGACCCAGTACTTC. Protein product: CASSTQGVQETQYF.

This clonotype was observed a handful of times. The chain carries TRBV13 and TRBJ2-1; TRBD2 is a possible D gene (7 bases). Germline CDR1 and CDR2: PRHDT and FYEKMQ (reference sequence). CDR3 length equals 15 residues. The V end lost 6 bases, the J end lost 3 bases, and 15 bases lay between the germline ends. CDR3 region: CASSYGGLNYNEQFF. In DNA form, the CDR3 reads TGTGCCAGCAGTTACGGGGGGCTTAACTACAATGAGCAGTTCTTC. Combining the CDR3 with reference TRBV13 and TRBJ2-1 gives the whole variable domain AAGVIQSPRHLIKEKRETATLKCYPIPRHDTVYWYQQGPGQDPQFLISFYEKMQSDKGSIPDRFSAQQFSDYHSELNMSSLELGDSALYFCASSYGGLNYNEQFFGPGTRLTVL.

This clonotype was observed a handful of times. The gene calls are TRBV6-1 and TRBJ2-1; 10 nucleotides line up with TRBD2. J lost 3 bases, V lost 6 bases, and 5 bases had no gene match. Germline CDR1 reads MNHNS; CDR2 reads SASEGT. This CDR3 has 15 amino acids. CDR3 sequence: CASSPVAGGYNEQFF. The CDR3 region has the DNA TGTGCCAGCAGCCCTGTAGCGGGAGGCTACAATGAGCAGTTCTTC.

This clonotype was observed many times. CDR3 bases: TGTGCCAGCAGTTACGTAGCCACAGATACGCAGTATTTT. This translates into CASSYVATDTQYF. The chain carries TRBV6-5 and TRBJ2-3; D is uncertain. In germline, CDR1 is MNHEY, CDR2 SVGAGI. The CDR3 is made up of 13 amino acids. Deletions cut 2 bases from V and 2 bases from J, with 5 bases between.

This clonotype was seen more than once but under ten times. This chain links TRBV10-1 with TRBJ2-5, with a tentative D call TRBD1 (6 bases). This CDR3 has 16 residues. Germline V gene lookup returns CDR1 WNHNN and CDR2 SYGVQD (reference sequence). V was pared by 1 base and J by 5 bases, with 17 bases between. CDR3 DNA: TGCGCCAGCAGTGAGTTCCAGGGGCGTAGTCCGGAGACCCAGTACTTC. Translation: CASSEFQGRSPETQYF.

This clonotype was recorded at least ten times. This chain joins TRBV20-1 and TRBJ2-2; maybe TRBD2 (7 bases). Germline V lookup: CDR1 DFQATT, CDR2 SNEGSKA (reference sequence). With 6 bases removed from V and 1 base from J, the gap between germline ends came to 9 bases. The CDR3 spans 13 residues. Written as DNA, the CDR3 is TGCAGTGCGGGAGGGGGGAACACCGGGGAGCTGTTTTTT. It encodes CSAGGGNTGELFF.

CDR3 nucleotide sequence: TGTGCCAGCAGCCAAGATTCCGGTGGAAGGGGTAATGAAAAACTGTTTTTT. Protein product: CASSQDSGGRGNEKLFF. The chain joins TRBV4-2 to TRBJ1-4; D is possibly TRBD1 (5 bases). Germline CDR1 is LGHNA and CDR2 is YNFKEQ. This CDR3 has 17 residues. Trimming took off 0 bases at V and 4 bases at J, with 15 bases between the two ends.

J is TRBJ2-2 and V is TRBV9, with D perhaps matching TRBD1 or TRBD2 (6 bases each). CDR3 size: 17 residues. Germline-derived CDR1 and CDR2 are SGDLS and YYNGEE. V shed 4 bases and J shed 3 bases, with 19 bases lying between them. The CDR3 here is CASSPKGGLAHTGELFF. CDR3 nucleotides: TGTGCCAGCAGCCCGAAGGGGGGCCTTGCCCACACCGGGGAGCTGTTTTTT. Together with reference TRBV9 and TRBJ2-2, the CDR3 gives the full variable domain: DSGVTQTPKHLITATGQRVTLRCSPRSGDLSVYWYQQSLDQGLQFLIQYYNGEERAKGNILERFSAQQFPDLHSELNLSSLELGDSALYFCASSPKGGLAHTGELFFGEGSRLTVL.

This clonotype was seen more than once but under ten times. The rearrangement uses TRBV7-9 and TRBJ2-3, with 8 bases that match TRBD2. The trim removed 8 bases at V and 0 bases at J, leaving 7 bases unmatched. The CDR3 sequence is 15 residues long. CDR1 and CDR2 from the germline V gene are SEHNR and FQNEAQ (reference sequence). CDR3 nucleotide sequence: TGTGCCAGCGGGACTAGATTGGGTAGCACAGATACGCAGTATTTT. It translates to CASGTRLGSTDTQYF.

This clonotype was recorded many times. The chain has TRBV7-9 and TRBJ2-2, with D unresolved. Germline V gene data show CDR1 as SEHNR and CDR2 as FQNEAQ (reference sequence). This CDR3 spans 10 amino acids. CDR3 sequence: CVVGTGELFF. The DNA of the CDR3 is TGTGTCGTGGGAACCGGGGAGCTGTTTTTT.

This clonotype was seen more than once but under ten times. The V and J genes are TRBV25-1 and TRBJ2-3; perhaps TRBD1 as D (6 bases). V was shortened by 2 bases and J by 4 bases, with 13 bases between the two germline ends. This CDR3 is built from 15 residues. Per the germline V gene, CDR1 is MGHDK and CDR2 is SYGVNS. The CDR3, as DNA: TGTGCCAGCAGTGAACTAAAGGGGGATTCAGATACGCAGTATTTT. Amino acid sequence: CASSELKGDSDTQYF.

About this clonotype itself: A much larger clone differs from this one at a single base, so this may be a read error. The rearrangement links TRBV11-2 to TRBJ2-5, with 8 positions matching TRBD2. CDR1 and CDR2 (germline): SGHAT, FQNNGV. The CDR3 consists of 15 residues. Trimming at V came to 8 bases and at J to 4 bases, leaving 12 bases not matched to a gene. In DNA form, the CDR3 reads TGTGCCAGCGGCCGAAGCGGGAGTTCAATAGAGACCCAGTACTTC. This translates into CASGRSGSSIETQYF.